Sequencing of this T cell receptor beta chain was carried out in a study of blood T cell repertoires in COVID-19. About the study: The study drew acute and convalescent COVID-19 samples from the United States, Italy and Spain. Sources were T cells, B-cell-depleted T cells, or PBMCs; the material itself was cDNA or gDNA.

Per the authors' pipeline: Scientists estimated how many nucleated cells there were by amplifying reference gene primers. Libraries were prepared by immunoSEQ multiplex PCR; TCRdb keeps only in-frame clonotypes and omits some of them. V, J and clone size are taken as reported in that table, and D and trimming were inferred from the DNA itself. The sample holds around 170,000 clones, around two thirds seen once. The CDR3 has 16 amino acids. V was clipped by 0 bases and J by 7 bases; unmatched bases: 7. From germline, CDR1 is SGDLS and CDR2 YYNGEE. Source material: peripheral blood. The V gene is TRBV9, the J gene TRBJ2-1; 10 bases line up with TRBD2. This receptor was obtained from an elderly woman with acute or convalescent COVID-19. The CDR3 bases are TGTGCCAGCAGCGTAGATCCAGCGGGAGGGGTAAATGAGCAGTTCTTC. Protein sequence: CASSVDPAGGVNEQFF.